What follows is one T cell receptor beta chain and its context. These data come from a study of primary melanoma T cells and metastatic recurrence. This CDR3 is built from 15 residues. Trimming cost V 1 base and J 4 bases, with 13 bases left between them. Germline CDR1 and CDR2: SGHDN and FVKESK. The table came from immunoSEQ multiplex PCR; TCRdb's copy has only in-frame clones and leaves some out. Its listing shows 50 to 65 clones. V usage is TRBV14 and J usage is TRBJ1-2; D gene uncertain. The specimen was melanoma tumor tissue. This TCR came from a human donor with melanoma. In DNA form, the CDR3 reads TGTGCCAGCAGCCAAGTGGCGGGGAGTCCCTATGGCTACACCTTC. This gives the protein CASSQVAGSPYGYTF.